A single sample is the source of the 5 T cell receptor beta chains below, sequenced in a study of vaccination effects on CD4 cells after COVID-19. Produced via immunoSEQ multiplex PCR; TCRdb's table is partial and in-frame only. The top ten hold around 16% of the sample, which has tens of thousands of clones, about 76% seen once. Within the ViraFEST assay, antigen-specific CD4+ T cells underwent expansion with viral peptide pools prior to sequencing. Culture proceeded for 10 days, and CD4+ T cells were then isolated. Participants received two doses of either the BNT162b2 or mRNA-1273 vaccine. These receptors' targets are unknown. The sequenced sample was CD4+ T cells from PBMCs cultured with HCoV-OC43 spike peptides, obtained after COVID-19 vaccination. Indicated subset: HCoV-OC43 spike overlapping peptide pool stimulation. Receptors originate from a human donor who received a COVID-19 vaccine.

The chain uses TRBV18 and TRBJ2-5, with 9 bases matching TRBD2. Losses at the gene ends were 0 bases for V and 7 bases for J; bases not matched to a gene: 6. CDR3 length equals 15 residues. Germline V gives CDR1 KGHSH, CDR2 LQKENI. CDR3 sequence reads: CASSPPAGGPGTQYF. CDR3 nucleotide sequence: TGTGCCAGCTCACCACCGGCGGGAGGGCCAGGGACCCAGTACTTC.

The chain recombines TRBV5-4 with TRBJ2-2; D not certain. The CDR3 has 17 residues. Trimming shortened V by 1 base and J by 5 bases, and 18 bases separated the two germline ends. Per germline, CDR1 SGHNT and CDR2 YYREEE (reference sequence). CDR3 in DNA: TGTGCCAGCAGCTTGAATCTGGGGTACGGAAAAACCGGGGAGCTGTTTTTT. This sequence encodes CASSLNLGYGKTGELFF.

The rearrangement links TRBV18 to TRBJ2-4; D uncertain. Germline V gene sequence: CDR1 KGHSH, CDR2 LQKENI. The V and J ends lost 0 bases and 5 bases respectively, with 8 bases between them. The CDR3 totals 14 residues. This CDR3 reads CASSPPASQNIQYF. Written as DNA, the CDR3 is TGTGCCAGCTCACCACCCGCTTCGCAAAACATTCAGTACTTC.

This clone occurred a few times. The rearrangement links TRBV19 to TRBJ1-2, with TRBD1 as a possible D gene (5 bases). This CDR3 has 16 amino acids. CDR1 and CDR2 (germline): LNHDA, SQIVND (reference sequence). V lost 5 bases, J lost 4 bases, and 20 bases lay in between. The CDR3 is CASSDYLGGDSYGYTF. CDR3 nucleotide sequence: TGTGCCAGTAGTGACTACCTCGGGGGAGATAGCTATGGCTACACCTTC.

The gene calls are TRBV18 and TRBJ2-7; D is unresolved. Germline loops: CDR1 KGHSH, CDR2 LQKENI. V was clipped by 2 bases and J by 1 base, with 33 bases between them. CDR3 length: 22 amino acids. The DNA for the CDR3 is TGTGCCAGCTCACCAAACTCTGGAACCTGGACGGCGCTTTCACTCCCTTCCTACGAGCAGTACTTC. This encodes CASSPNSGTWTALSLPSYEQYF.